The 31 T cell receptor beta chains reported below all come from one sample, sequenced in a study of cytomegalovirus exposure and HLA in healthy donors. The PCR made use of 60 Vbeta and 13 Jbeta primers. Using immunoSEQ multiplex PCR, the repertoire was profiled, and TCRdb retains in-frame clones only, with some absent. The sample gives about 200,000 clones, approximately 78% of which show up once; 2.5% to 3.5% is in the top ten. The sequenced sample consisted of PBMCs. These receptors all stem from a woman aged 40 to 49 in good health and CMV-seronegative.

Here the CDR3 DNA reads TGTGCCAGCAGCTTTGGGGCTAGCGGAATAGAGACCCAGTACTTC. Translated, it gives CASSFGASGIETQYF. This chain uses TRBV5-4 with TRBJ2-5, with 7 bases matching TRBD2. The trim removed 2 bases at V and 4 bases at J, leaving 8 bases unmatched. CDR3 length: 15 residues. Per the germline V gene, CDR1 is SGHNT and CDR2 is YYREEE (reference sequence). The variable domain in full, completed from reference TRBV5-4 and TRBJ2-5, reads ETGVTQSPTHLIKTRGQQVTLRCSSQSGHNTVSWYQQALGQGPQFIFQYYREEENGRGNFPPRFSGLQFPNYSSELNVNALELDDSALYLCASSFGASGIETQYFGPGTRLLVL.

This clone showed up just once. This sequence joins TRBV7-9 and TRBJ2-7; 7 positions agree with TRBD2. Germline V gene lookup returns CDR1 SEHNR and CDR2 FQNEAQ (reference sequence). J was trimmed by 3 bases and V by 4 bases; bases with no gene match: 9. There are 15 residues in the CDR3. CDR3 in DNA: TGTGCCAGCAGCTCCCCGGGGGAGGGTTTCTACGAGCAGTACTTC. Its protein product is CASSSPGEGFYEQYF.

This chain joins TRBV6-5 and TRBJ1-5; perhaps TRBD1 as D (5 bases). The CDR3 runs to 14 residues. The germline V gene encodes CDR1 MNHEY and CDR2 SVGAGI. The germline V and J ends were trimmed by 5 bases and 4 bases, with 12 bases remaining between them. CDR3 sequence: CASSPGYTNQPQHF. Here the CDR3 DNA reads TGTGCCAGCAGTCCAGGGTACACTAATCAGCCCCAGCATTTT.

The V and J genes are TRBV7-2 and TRBJ2-3, with D unresolved. This CDR3 has 13 residues. Germline CDR1 is SGHTA and CDR2 is FQGNSA. Trimming took off 5 bases at V and 1 base at J, with 7 bases between the two ends. The CDR3 loop is CASSLPGTDTQYF. The CDR3, as DNA: TGTGCCAGCAGCCTCCCGGGCACAGATACGCAGTATTTT. The full variable domain, with the rest looked up from reference TRBV7-2 and TRBJ2-3, is GAGVSQSPSNKVTEKGKDVELRCDPISGHTALYWYRQSLGQGLEFLIYFQGNSAPDKSGLPSDRFSAERTGGSVSTLTIQRTQQEDSAVYLCASSLPGTDTQYFGPGTRLTVL.

This chain connects TRBV18 to TRBJ1-1; 9 bases are shared with TRBD1. CDR1 and CDR2 from the germline V gene are KGHSH and LQKENI. The ends lost 5 bases at V and 3 bases at J; junction bases unmatched: 4. The CDR3 loop spans 14 amino acids. The CDR3 nucleotides are TGTGCCAGCTCAGACCGGACAGGGGACACTGAAGCTTTCTTT. It yields the protein CASSDRTGDTEAFF.

This clone was counted a single time. The genes are TRBV7-8 and TRBJ2-3; tentatively, D is TRBD2 (6 bases). The CDR3 contains 16 residues. The germline gives CDR1 SGHVS, CDR2 FQNEAQ. Trimming removed 5 bases at V and 2 bases at J, with 17 bases between. The CDR3 sequence: CASSPQVAGSTDTQYF. Written as DNA, the CDR3 is TGTGCCAGCAGCCCCCAAGTTGCGGGATCCACAGATACGCAGTATTTT.

This clone was observed a few times. Here the CDR3 reads CASSLGTGIYEQYF. CDR3 nucleotide sequence: TGTGCCAGCAGCCTTGGGACAGGGATCTACGAGCAGTACTTC. The chain has TRBV7-9 and TRBJ2-7; TRBD1 matches at 9 bases. V trimming: 5 bases; J trimming: 3 bases; junction bases outside the gene matches: 5. The CDR3 sequence is 14 residues long. Germline V gives CDR1 SEHNR, CDR2 FQNEAQ (reference sequence). The full variable domain, in which reference TRBV7-9 and TRBJ2-7 provide the parts outside the CDR3, is DTGVSQNPRHKITKRGQNVTFRCDPISEHNRLYWYRQTLGQGPEFLTYFQNEAQLEKSRLLSDRFSAERPKGSFSTLEIQRTEQGDSAMYLCASSLGTGIYEQYFGPGTRLTVT.

The rearrangement uses TRBV28 and TRBJ2-1, with 10 positions matching TRBD2. This CDR3 contains 15 residues. CDR1 MDHEN and CDR2 SYDVKM come from the germline V gene. Losses at the gene ends were 6 bases for V and 3 bases for J; bases not matched to a gene: 5. This chain's CDR3 is CASRPSGSNYNEQFF. DNA of the CDR3: TGTGCCAGCAGGCCTAGCGGGAGCAACTACAATGAGCAGTTCTTC.

This chain links TRBV19 with TRBJ1-5; no clear D. Germline CDR1 and CDR2: LNHDA and SQIVND (reference sequence). This CDR3 region has 15 residues. Trimming shortened V by 5 bases and J by 0 bases, and 11 bases separated the two germline ends. CDR3 in amino acids: CASSETGFSNQPQHF. The CDR3 DNA is TGTGCCAGTAGTGAGACGGGGTTTAGCAATCAGCCCCAGCATTTT.

The chain combines TRBV9 with TRBJ2-7, with 10 bases lining up with TRBD2. CDR1 is SGDLS, CDR2 YYNGEE, per germline. Trimming cost V 0 bases and J 4 bases; bases outside gene matches: 1. The CDR3 spans 14 residues. The CDR3 DNA follows: TGTGCCAGCAGCGTAGAGCGGGAGGGATACGAGCAGTACTTC. Amino acid sequence: CASSVEREGYEQYF.

The chain has TRBV11-2 and TRBJ2-1; 7 bases map to TRBD2. V shed 5 bases and J 6 bases; nucleotides not matched to a gene: 13. The CDR3 contains 16 residues. Germline assignment: CDR1 SGHAT and CDR2 FQNNGV. DNA for the CDR3: TGTGCCAGCAGCCCTCGGTTTGGCGGGAGAGGCAATGAGCAGTTCTTC. This translates into CASSPRFGGRGNEQFF. Combining the CDR3 with reference TRBV11-2 and TRBJ2-1 gives the whole variable domain EAGVAQSPRYKIIEKRQSVAFWCNPISGHATLYWYQQILGQGPKLLIQFQNNGVVDDSQLPKDRFSAERLKGVDSTLKIQPAKLEDSAVYLCASSPRFGGRGNEQFFGPGTRLTVL.

The genes are TRBV7-2 and TRBJ2-1, with 10 bases identical to TRBD2. V shed 2 bases and J 0 bases; nucleotides not matched to a gene: 7. The length of the CDR3 is 18 residues. Germline V gene sequence: CDR1 SGHTA, CDR2 FQGNSA. The CDR3 bases are TGTGCCAGCAGCTTACAGCCTAGCGGGAGAAGCTCCTACAATGAGCAGTTCTTC. As protein: CASSLQPSGRSSYNEQFF.

This clone was seen a single time. The chain joins TRBV5-4 to TRBJ1-1, with TRBD1 matching 8 bases. The germline V gene encodes CDR1 SGHNT and CDR2 YYREEE (reference sequence). With V trimmed by 3 bases and J by 0 bases, 7 bases remained unmatched. CDR3 length: 16 amino acids. CDR3 coding DNA: TGTGCCAGCAGCTCACGGGACAGGAGGGTGAACACTGAAGCTTTCTTT. Translating gives CASSSRDRRVNTEAFF.

The V call is TRBV6-5, the J call TRBJ2-5; 8 bases map to TRBD1. The J call is doubtful: the DNA matches TRBJ2-7 better. This CDR3 comprises 14 residues. Germline CDR1 is MNHEY and CDR2 is SVGAGI. CDR3 sequence reads: CASSAHDRGYEQYF. Written as DNA, the CDR3 is TGTGCCAGCAGTGCTCACGACAGGGGCTACGAGCAGTACTTC.

CDR3 nucleotide sequence: TGTGCCAGCAGCGCCCATAGCGGGCAATCCTACGAGCAGTACTTC. Its protein product is CASSAHSGQSYEQYF. The V and J genes are TRBV9 and TRBJ2-5; 7 nucleotides line up with TRBD2. Gene TRBJ2-7 matches the end of the DNA better, so the J call may be wrong. Germline-derived CDR1 and CDR2 are SGDLS and YYNGEE. The CDR3 has 15 amino acids.

The J gene is TRBJ2-7, the V gene TRBV6-6; the D is unclear. The V gene's germline CDR1 is MNHNY and CDR2 SVGAGI (reference sequence). The CDR3 consists of 12 residues. V dropped 2 bases and J dropped 4 bases, with 6 bases sitting between them. CDR3 bases: TGTGCCAGCAGTTACGATCAGTACGAGCAGTACTTC. Residues: CASSYDQYEQYF.

The chain has TRBV5-1 and TRBJ2-5, with 7 bases matching TRBD1. The end of the DNA is better explained by TRBJ2-7, so the J call may be wrong. CDR1 is SGHRS, CDR2 YFSETQ, per germline. This CDR3 has 12 amino acids. CDR3 in DNA: TGCGCTGAAGGGACAGCTTCCTACGAGCAGTACTTC. Protein: CAEGTASYEQYF.

This clone has just one count. J is TRBJ1-4 and V is TRBV18; maybe TRBD1 (5 bases). The CDR3 totals 14 residues. V was clipped by 2 bases and J by 7 bases, with 11 bases between them. Germline-derived CDR1 and CDR2 are KGHSH and LQKENI. The CDR3 coding sequence is TGTGCCAGCTCACCAGGGGGGTTGATTGAAAAACTGTTTTTT. Translation: CASSPGGLIEKLFF.

This clone was seen a single time. V is TRBV19 and J is TRBJ1-2, with D possibly being TRBD1 (6 bases). In germline, CDR1 is LNHDA, CDR2 SQIVND (reference sequence). The CDR3 loop spans 13 amino acids. Between the trimmed V and J ends, which lost 4 bases and 6 bases, there was a span of 12 bases. In nucleotides, the CDR3 is TGTGCCAGTAGTAACCGACAGGTGGATGGCTACACCTTC. Amino acid sequence: CASSNRQVDGYTF.

This clone was counted a few times. The genes are TRBV4-1 and TRBJ1-1; D is unresolved. CDR3 length: 13 residues. V was trimmed by 5 bases and J by 5 bases, leaving 12 bases between them. CDR1 and CDR2 (germline): MGHRA, YSYEKL. The CDR3 here is CASSSSTGTEAFF. Written as DNA, the CDR3 is TGCGCCAGCAGCTCGTCCACGGGGACTGAAGCTTTCTTT.

CDR3 amino acids: CASSPSGNNEQFF. CDR3 coding DNA: TGTGCCAGCAGCCCTTCGGGTAACAATGAGCAGTTCTTC. V and J are TRBV11-2 and TRBJ2-1; no firm D call. Germline V gives CDR1 SGHAT, CDR2 FQNNGV. Trimming pared 5 bases from V and 5 bases from J, leaving 10 bases between. This CDR3 region has 13 residues.

This clone came up once. The genes are TRBV18 and TRBJ2-5, with unresolved D. V dropped 1 base and J dropped 0 bases, with 9 bases sitting between them. Germline V CDR1 and CDR2: KGHSH, LQKENI. The CDR3 length is 15 residues. CDR3 nucleotides: TGTGCCAGCTCACCACGCTTTACAGACCAAGAGACCCAGTACTTC. Translation gives CASSPRFTDQETQYF.

CDR3 coding DNA: TGTGCCTGGAGTTGGGGGGAGGGCTGGGGCACAGATACGCAGTATTTT. This translates into CAWSWGEGWGTDTQYF. This chain joins TRBV30 and TRBJ2-3; TRBD2 matches at 7 bases. This CDR3 comprises 16 residues. The germline CDR1 and CDR2 sequences are GTSNPN and SVGIG (reference sequence). Trimming removed 2 bases from V and 1 base from J; junction bases left unmatched: 9.

This chain joins TRBV9 and TRBJ2-1, with no clear D. Trimming took off 0 bases at V and 0 bases at J, with 16 bases between the two ends. The CDR3 has 18 residues. Germline CDR1 and CDR2: SGDLS and YYNGEE. The CDR3 DNA reads TGTGCCAGCAGCGTAGCTACGGGTGCTTTAATCTCCTACAATGAGCAGTTCTTC. Its translation is CASSVATGALISYNEQFF.

The chain has TRBV2 and TRBJ2-7; 8 nucleotides align to TRBD2. V shed 6 bases, J shed 0 bases, and the junction held 4 bases outside the gene matches. Germline V gene sequence: CDR1 SNHLY, CDR2 FYNNEI. This CDR3 comprises 14 residues. The CDR3 DNA reads as TGTGCCAGCAGACTAGCGGATAGCTCCTACGAGCAGTACTTC. The encoded protein is CASRLADSSYEQYF.

The rearrangement uses TRBV7-7 and TRBJ2-2; TRBD2 matches at 10 bases. CDR1 SSHAT and CDR2 FNYEAQ come from the germline V gene (reference sequence). After removal of 1 base from V and 1 base from J, the junction contained 0 bases not matched to a gene. The CDR3 is 16 amino acids. CDR3 in DNA: TGTGCCAGCAGCTTAGTAGCGGGAGGGAACACCGGGGAGCTGTTTTTT. Its translation is CASSLVAGGNTGELFF.

The V and J genes are TRBV4-1 and TRBJ2-7, with a tentative D call TRBD1 (8 bases). CDR1 and CDR2 from the germline V gene are MGHRA and YSYEKL. Trimming left V 5 bases short and J 3 bases short, with 11 bases between. The CDR3 totals 13 residues. CDR3 DNA: TGCGCCAGCAGCAGCGGGACAGGCTACGAGCAGTACTTC. This gives the protein CASSSGTGYEQYF.

This clone appeared once. The chain couples TRBV5-8 to TRBJ2-1; possibly TRBD1 for D (6 bases). The V end lost 0 bases, the J end lost 5 bases, and 15 bases lay between the germline ends. Germline loops: CDR1 SGHTS, CDR2 YDEGEE. CDR3 length: 16 residues. CDR3 DNA: TGTGCCAGCAGCTTGGGACCCGGACAGACAAACAATGAGCAGTTCTTC. Translated, it gives CASSLGPGQTNNEQFF.

The chain combines TRBV28 with TRBJ1-2; D gene unclear. The V end was cut by 4 bases, the J end by 1 base, with 10 bases between. The CDR3 extends over 14 amino acids. Germline CDR1 and CDR2: MDHEN and SYDVKM. This CDR3 reads CASSSTQRNYGYTF. CDR3 nucleotides: TGTGCCAGCAGTTCAACCCAGCGTAACTATGGCTACACCTTC.

This clone was counted once. The genes are TRBV28 and TRBJ2-1; TRBD1 might be the D (6 bases). V lost 4 bases, J lost 0 bases, and 10 bases lay in between. The germline gives CDR1 MDHEN, CDR2 SYDVKM. CDR3 size: 15 residues. The chain's CDR3 is CASSWDTSSYNEQFF. As DNA, the CDR3 is TGTGCCAGCAGTTGGGACACCAGCTCCTACAATGAGCAGTTCTTC.

The CDR3 nucleotides read TGTGCCAGCAGCGTAGTTGGGCGGGGGGGGGTGAATGAGCAGTTCTTC. Amino acid sequence: CASSVVGRGGVNEQFF. The chain has TRBV9 and TRBJ2-1, with 9 positions matching TRBD2. The CDR3 is 16 amino acids. V lost 0 bases and J lost 7; bases outside the gene matches: 8. CDR1 is SGDLS, CDR2 YYNGEE, per germline. Together with reference TRBV9 and TRBJ2-1, the CDR3 gives the full variable domain: DSGVTQTPKHLITATGQRVTLRCSPRSGDLSVYWYQQSLDQGLQFLIQYYNGEERAKGNILERFSAQQFPDLHSELNLSSLELGDSALYFCASSVVGRGGVNEQFFGPGTRLTVL.